This T cell receptor (beta chain) comes out of a study of blood T cell repertoires in COVID-19. Turning to the study itself: Samples of COVID-19 (acute and convalescent) were obtained from the United States, Italy and Spain.

TCRdb's table, derived via immunoSEQ multiplex PCR, lists solely in-frame clones and lacks some. The data contain more than 250,000 clones, roughly 90% of them singletons. Germline CDR1 SGHTA, CDR2 FQGNSA. J was trimmed by 0 bases and V by 6 bases; bases with no gene match: 13. The CDR3 has 19 residues. Participants reported their clinical history, and cohort assignment relied on those reports. Recovery meant two consecutive negative NP/OP PCR tests, professional clearance, or resolved symptoms. The TCR originated in a young woman who had recovered from COVID-19. The V and J genes are TRBV7-2 and TRBJ2-3; 12 bases map to TRBD1. The specimen was PBMCs or T cells enriched from blood (not recorded which). CDR3 coding DNA: TGTGCCAGCAGTAAATACCGGGACAGGGGGCTTTTTAGCACAGATACGCAGTATTTT. It specifies CASSKYRDRGLFSTDTQYF.